This T cell receptor (beta chain) originates from a study of blood T cells in healthy people across ages. Next came a second PCR, run for about 6 to 12 cycles, which used a sample-barcoded 5' primer along with a J-beta primer mix. A single record per CDR3 protein comes from TCRdb applying MiXCR to the 5' RACE reads. The repertoire holds about 1 million distinct CDR3 sequences, with around 45% as singletons. This clonotype was recorded a few times. The CDR3 is made up of 13 amino acids. V lost 4 bases to trimming and J lost 7 bases; unmatched junction nucleotides: 4. The germline V gene encodes CDR1 SGHTA and CDR2 FQGNSA.

Sequenced: blood. This clonotype was sampled from a woman in her sixties or seventies in good health. V usage is TRBV7-2 and J usage is TRBJ1-2; the match to TRBD1 covers 9 bases. CDR3 protein: CASSWDRVGGYTF. The CDR3 nucleotides read TGTGCCAGCAGCTGGGACAGGGTGGGTGGCTACACCTTC.